These 21 T cell receptor beta chains originate from one sample sequenced in a study of blood T cell repertoires in COVID-19. The repertoire was sequenced with immunoSEQ multiplex PCR; TCRdb's copy has only in-frame clones and lacks some. The data show some 260,000 clones, around 89% seen once. Sequenced material: PBMCs or T cells enriched from blood (not recorded which). The receptors come from a man between 40 and 49 years old who had recovered from COVID-19.

This chain links TRBV12-5 with TRBJ2-1; tentative D call: TRBD2 (6 bases). V gave up 6 bases and J gave up 4 bases, with 22 bases separating them. Germline assignment: CDR1 LGHNT and CDR2 FRNRAP. This CDR3 spans 17 amino acids. CDR3 in amino acids: CASGNTMGGTVYNEQFF. The CDR3 region has the DNA TGTGCTAGTGGCAACACAATGGGCGGGACTGTGTACAATGAGCAGTTCTTC.

The rearrangement links TRBV5-6 to TRBJ1-6; 9 bases are shared with TRBD1. CDR1 SGHDT and CDR2 YYEEEE come from the germline V gene. CDR3 length equals 15 residues. Losses at the gene ends were 2 bases for V and 7 bases for J; bases not matched to a gene: 4. The CDR3 nucleotides read TGTGCCAGCAGCTTAGGACAGGGGCACAATTCACCCCTCCACTTT. It codes for CASSLGQGHNSPLHF.

The V and J genes are TRBV5-1 and TRBJ2-3; D possibly corresponds to TRBD1 (6 bases). V lost 4 bases, J lost 1 base, and 13 bases lay in between. From germline, CDR1 is SGHRS and CDR2 YFSETQ. The CDR3 has 15 amino acids. The CDR3 DNA is TGCGCCAGCAGCCCCGGGACACTAGGCACAGATACGCAGTATTTT. It codes for CASSPGTLGTDTQYF.

The chain links TRBV6-5 to TRBJ2-5; 7 bases are shared with TRBD1. Germline-derived CDR1 and CDR2 are MNHEY and SVGAGI. V dropped 7 bases and J dropped 2; count of bases not matched to a gene: 7. The CDR3 has 14 residues. The CDR3 is CASKTGILQETQYF. CDR3 sequence (DNA): TGTGCCAGCAAGACAGGGATCCTTCAAGAGACCCAGTACTTC.

This sequence joins TRBV7-9 and TRBJ1-5, with D perhaps matching TRBD1 (6 bases). Trimming shortened V by 3 bases and J by 4 bases, and 10 bases separated the two germline ends. Germline CDR1 reads SEHNR; CDR2 reads FQNEAQ (reference sequence). The CDR3 has 14 residues. CDR3 residues: CASSFGTPNQPQHF. CDR3 DNA: TGTGCCAGCAGCTTCGGGACACCGAATCAGCCCCAGCATTTT.

The chain combines TRBV11-2 with TRBJ1-1; 7 bases match TRBD1. Trimming took 4 bases from V and 4 from J; bases not matched to a gene: 15. Germline V gives CDR1 SGHAT, CDR2 FQNNGV. The CDR3 has 17 residues. The CDR3 protein is CASSSRQGKKPGTEAFF. CDR3 in DNA: TGTGCCAGCAGCTCGCGACAGGGAAAGAAACCAGGCACTGAAGCTTTCTTT.

The chain combines TRBV6-1 with TRBJ1-5; 7 bases agree with TRBD1. CDR1 and CDR2 from the germline V gene are MNHNS and SASEGT. Trimming took 2 bases from V and 6 from J; bases not matched to a gene: 4. The CDR3 has 14 residues. CDR3: CASSERQGAQPQHF. The CDR3 DNA follows: TGTGCCAGCAGTGAAAGACAGGGAGCTCAGCCCCAGCATTTT.

J is TRBJ2-3 and V is TRBV18, with TRBD1 as a possible D gene (6 bases). The V gene's germline CDR1 is KGHSH and CDR2 LQKENI. V was cut by 5 bases and J by 1 base, with 10 bases left in between. The CDR3 covers 14 residues. The CDR3 nucleotides read TGTGCCAGCTCAGGACAGTTAGGCACAGATACGCAGTATTTT. Protein: CASSGQLGTDTQYF. Based on the CDR3 plus reference TRBV18 and TRBJ2-3, the full variable domain is NAGVMQNPRHLVRRRGQEARLRCSPMKGHSHVYWYRQLPEEGLKFMVYLQKENIIDESGMPKERFSAEFPKEGPSILRIQQVVRGDSAAYFCASSGQLGTDTQYFGPGTRLTVL.

This clone was detected only a few times. J is TRBJ1-5 and V is TRBV21-1; the DNA was not compared with TRBD1, the D call given in the table. TRBV21-1 is a pseudogene locus. This CDR3 has 15 amino acids. The CDR3 protein is CASSPGQGINQPQHF. Written as DNA, the CDR3 is TGTGCCAGCAGCCCGGGACAGGGAATAAATCAGCCCCAGCATTTT.

The rearrangement joins TRBV4-3 to TRBJ2-3; weak D call: TRBD2 (5 bases). Germline-derived CDR1 and CDR2 are LGHNA and YSLEER. CDR3 length equals 16 residues. The V gene lost 0 bases and the J gene lost 1 base, with 11 bases spanning the gap. The CDR3 spells CASSQDRGIGTDTQYF. Here the CDR3 DNA reads TGCGCCAGCAGCCAAGATCGAGGGATCGGCACAGATACGCAGTATTTT.

A word on this clone: At one end the junction does not follow the germline gene, possibly because of a read error. The chain uses TRBV9 and TRBJ2-7, with 8 bases that match TRBD1. The CDR3 spans 10 residues. Germline V gives CDR1 SGDLS, CDR2 YYNGEE. The CDR3 sequence: CASSLGQATF. DNA for the CDR3: TGTGCCAGCAGCCTGGGACAGGCCACCTTC. The variable domain in full, with the rest retrieved from reference TRBV9 and TRBJ2-7, is DSGVTQTPKHLITATGQRVTLRCSPRSGDLSVYWYQQSLDQGLQFLIQYYNGEERAKGNILERFSAQQFPDLHSELNLSSLELGDSALYFCASSLGQATFGPGTRLTVT.

This sequence joins TRBV5-8 and TRBJ1-5; 9 bases match TRBD1. CDR3 length: 15 residues. The ends lost 5 bases at V and 2 bases at J; junction bases unmatched: 5. Germline V CDR1 and CDR2: SGHTS, YDEGEE. CDR3 sequence (DNA): TGTGCCAGCAGTTCCCGGACAGGGGGCAATCAGCCCCAGCATTTT. It translates to CASSSRTGGNQPQHF.

This chain links TRBV11-2 with TRBJ2-1; TRBD2 matches at 10 bases. V was pared by 8 bases and J by 3 bases, with 7 bases of the junction left unmatched. CDR1 is SGHAT, CDR2 FQNNGV, per germline. The CDR3 covers 15 residues. CDR3 residues: CASEKAGGLYNEQFF. As DNA, the CDR3 is TGTGCCAGCGAAAAAGCGGGAGGGCTCTACAATGAGCAGTTCTTC.

The V call is TRBV19, the J call TRBJ2-5; 12 bases map to TRBD2. Germline CDR1 LNHDA, CDR2 SQIVND (reference sequence). Losses at the gene ends were 5 bases for V and 2 bases for J; bases not matched to a gene: 6. This CDR3 region has 16 residues. The chain's CDR3 is CASSSTGTSGQETQYF. The CDR3 DNA follows: TGTGCCAGTAGTTCTACCGGGACTAGCGGGCAAGAGACCCAGTACTTC.

J is TRBJ1-2 and V is TRBV27, with 7 positions matching TRBD1. This CDR3 has 14 residues. CDR1 is MNHEY and CDR2 is SMNVEV in the germline V gene (reference sequence). Germline trimming cut 4 bases from V and 8 bases from J; bases unmatched to any gene: 10. In DNA, the CDR3 is TGTGCCAGCAGTTCGACAGGGCGGTCGGGCGGCTACACCTTC. It encodes CASSSTGRSGGYTF.

CDR3 sequence reads: CASSLGRTGELFF. The CDR3 DNA reads TGTGCCAGCAGTTTAGGGAGGACCGGGGAGCTGTTTTTT. This chain connects TRBV28 to TRBJ2-2; D is perhaps TRBD2 (6 bases). Germline CDR1 is MDHEN and CDR2 is SYDVKM. The CDR3 consists of 13 residues. Between the trimmed V and J ends, which lost 2 bases and 5 bases, there was a span of 6 bases.

The genes are TRBV11-3 and TRBJ1-5; D is perhaps TRBD1 (6 bases). Germline-derived CDR1 and CDR2 are SGHNT and YENEEA. The CDR3 contains 16 residues. Trimming pared 5 bases from V and 6 bases from J, leaving 20 bases between. CDR3 sequence: CASSRTWRGRGQPQHF. Here the CDR3 DNA reads TGTGCCAGCAGCAGAACGTGGCGGGGGCGAGGTCAGCCCCAGCATTTT.

The chain uses TRBV7-8 and TRBJ2-2; a weak D match, TRBD1 (6 bases). The CDR3 spans 14 residues. Between the trimmed V and J ends, which lost 4 bases and 1 base, there was a span of 7 bases. Germline loops: CDR1 SGHVS, CDR2 FQNEAQ. CDR3 sequence (DNA): TGTGCCAGCAGCTCGGGACAGAACACCGGGGAGCTGTTTTTT. It is translated as CASSSGQNTGELFF.

This clone has only one observation. The chain has TRBV24-1 and TRBJ1-2; TRBD1 matches at 8 bases. J lost 8 bases, V lost 3 bases, and 4 bases had no gene match. Germline CDR1 reads KGHDR; CDR2 reads SFDVKD. The CDR3 has 13 amino acids. The CDR3 sequence is CATSDGQGLGYTF. CDR3 nucleotide sequence: TGTGCCACCAGTGATGGACAGGGATTGGGCTACACCTTC.

The chain employs TRBV19 and TRBJ1-6; D not resolved. The CDR3 totals 14 residues. With 0 bases removed from V and 7 bases from J, the gap between germline ends came to 7 bases. Looked up from germline, CDR1 is LNHDA and CDR2 is SQIVND (reference sequence). CDR3 residues: CASSIERSNSPLHF. CDR3 DNA sequence: TGTGCCAGTAGTATAGAACGGTCGAATTCACCCCTCCACTTT.

The chain uses TRBV2 and TRBJ2-1, with TRBD2 matching over 9 bases. The CDR3 length is 14 residues. Germline V CDR1 and CDR2: SNHLY, FYNNEI. The ends lost 9 bases at V and 9 bases at J; junction bases unmatched: 12. The DNA of the CDR3 is TGTGCCAGTATAGGACTAGCGACAATCCTTGAGCAGTTCTTC. Its protein product is CASIGLATILEQFF.